This passage covers 26 T cell receptor beta chains from one sample sequenced in a study of naive and memory T cell subsets (dated by TCRdb to about 2017). Libraries were built with UMI-ligation and nested PCR. Sequencing took place on an Illumina MiSeq. The beta constant-region primer consisted of an equimolar mixture of two oligonucleotides that together covered TRBC1 and TRBC2. TCRdb trimmed public reads at Q25 via fastp, called clones via MiXCR and kept in-frame beta chains. Each CDR3 protein gets just one entry, which takes the most common genes and DNA from the rows behind it. This sample comprises some 87,000 distinct CDR3 sequences, 5.5% to 8.5% of them detected only once. The ten largest clones capture around 1.6% of the sample. Sequenced material: central memory CD4+ T cells from blood. The intended sense of this specimen's cell subset or site label: central memory, CD45RA- CD27+. The receptors stem from a human donor in good health.

This clonotype was counted many times. The rearrangement links TRBV18 to TRBJ2-5; D not certain. Germline CDR1 reads KGHSH; CDR2 reads LQKENI. There are 12 residues in the CDR3. The ends were cut back, 1 base at V and 4 bases at J, with 4 bases in the middle. The CDR3, as DNA: TGTGCCAGCTCACCACTCGGAGAGACCCAGTACTTC. It is translated as CASSPLGETQYF.

The chain links TRBV4-2 to TRBJ1-2; tentatively, D is TRBD1 (6 bases). The CDR3 is 14 residues long. V lost 3 bases to trimming and J lost 4 bases, with 12 bases between them. The germline gives CDR1 LGHNA, CDR2 YNFKEQ. CDR3 sequence: CASSQVGQSYGYTF. DNA of the CDR3: TGTGCCAGCAGCCAGGTGGGACAATCCTATGGCTACACCTTC.

The J gene is TRBJ2-1, the V gene TRBV29-1; 12 nucleotides match TRBD2. V dropped 4 bases and J dropped 5; count of bases not matched to a gene: 6. This CDR3 is built from 15 residues. The germline V gene encodes CDR1 SQVTM and CDR2 ANQGSEA. The CDR3 sequence is CSVGTSGKGDNEQFF. CDR3 sequence (DNA): TGCAGCGTTGGGACTAGCGGGAAGGGGGACAATGAGCAGTTCTTC.

This clonotype was counted at least ten times. The genes are TRBV20-1 and TRBJ1-6, with D possibly matching TRBD1 (5 bases). The CDR3 has 12 amino acids. V was trimmed by 3 bases and J by 10 bases, leaving 10 bases between them. Germline lookup yields CDR1 DFQATT and CDR2 SNEGSKA (reference sequence). The chain's CDR3 is CSARDTGSPLHF. The CDR3 region has the DNA TGCAGTGCTAGGGACACGGGGTCACCCCTCCACTTT.

Ten or more counts support this clonotype. The chain couples TRBV12-3 or TRBV12-4 to TRBJ2-3, with D possibly being TRBD1 (5 bases). V lost 3 bases and J 6 bases, leaving 13 bases between the germline ends. The CDR3 covers 14 residues. CDR3 nucleotides: TGTGCCAGCAGTTTGGCAGGGTGGGCGGATACGCAGTATTTT. This codes for CASSLAGWADTQYF.

In its sample, this clonotype was seen many times. For the CDR3, the DNA is TGCGCCAGCAGCGTGACAGGGTACCAAGAGACCCAGTACTTC. Residues: CASSVTGYQETQYF. The chain is built from TRBV5-1 and TRBJ2-5; the match to TRBD1 covers 7 bases. The CDR3 extends over 14 amino acids. The germline gives CDR1 SGHRS, CDR2 YFSETQ. After removal of 4 bases from V and 0 bases from J, the junction contained 3 bases not matched to a gene.

This clonotype has just a few counts. This chain uses TRBV6-2 or TRBV6-3 with TRBJ2-2, with D uncertain. CDR1 and CDR2 from the germline V gene are MNHEY and SVGEGT. Trimming took 6 bases from V and 5 from J, leaving 10 bases between them. The CDR3 is 13 amino acids. The CDR3 is CASSRQLTGELFF. In DNA, the CDR3 is TGTGCCAGCAGCCGCCAGTTAACCGGGGAGCTGTTTTTT.

Ten or more counts support this clonotype. The chain is built from TRBV7-2 and TRBJ1-2; D gene unclear. V was pared by 0 bases and J by 7 bases, with 15 bases between. Germline V gene lookup returns CDR1 SGHTA and CDR2 FQGNSA. The CDR3 is made up of 15 amino acids. The CDR3, as DNA: TGTGCCAGCAGCTTAGCCGACGGGTCCCCGGGTGGCTACACCTTC. It codes for CASSLADGSPGGYTF.

This clonotype was seen ten or more times. This chain joins TRBV14 and TRBJ1-2; no definite D call. The germline V and J ends were trimmed by 10 bases and 0 bases, with 9 bases remaining between them. Germline CDR1 is SGHDN and CDR2 is FVKESK. This CDR3 is built from 12 residues. DNA of the CDR3: TGTGCCAACCCCCCCCCTAACTATGGCTACACCTTC. Its translation is CANPPPNYGYTF.

This clonotype was observed at least ten times. This chain uses TRBV7-2 with TRBJ2-3; no clear D. The CDR3 is 13 residues long. Trimming left V 0 bases short and J 6 bases short, with 7 bases between. Looked up from germline, CDR1 is SGHTA and CDR2 is FQGNSA. The CDR3 is CASSLARDDTQYF. As DNA, the CDR3 is TGTGCCAGCAGCTTAGCGCGAGACGATACGCAGTATTTT. The whole variable domain, remainder taken from reference TRBV7-2 and TRBJ2-3, is GAGVSQSPSNKVTEKGKDVELRCDPISGHTALYWYRQSLGQGLEFLIYFQGNSAPDKSGLPSDRFSAERTGGSVSTLTIQRTQQEDSAVYLCASSLARDDTQYFGPGTRLTVL.

This clonotype was detected ten times or more. The chain combines TRBV5-1 with TRBJ2-3; TRBD2 agrees at 11 bases. This CDR3 contains 16 residues. J was trimmed by 0 bases and V by 4 bases; bases with no gene match: 4. From germline, CDR1 is SGHRS and CDR2 YFSETQ. The CDR3, as DNA: TGCGCCAGCAGCGCGACTAGCGGGATTAGCACAGATACGCAGTATTTT. Protein sequence: CASSATSGISTDTQYF.

At least ten counts were recorded for this clonotype. This chain connects TRBV12-3 or TRBV12-4 to TRBJ1-5; no definite D call. V was trimmed by 1 base and J by 2 bases, leaving 12 bases between them. The CDR3 covers 16 residues. CDR3 bases: TGTGCCAGCAGTTTAGAGTATAGTTTTGGCAATCAGCCCCAGCATTTT. Translated, it gives CASSLEYSFGNQPQHF.

This clonotype has ten or more counts. The gene calls are TRBV7-8 and TRBJ2-2; 13 bases are shared with TRBD2. Losses at the gene ends were 1 base for V and 6 bases for J; bases not matched to a gene: 5. The V gene's germline CDR1 is SGHVS and CDR2 FQNEAQ. CDR3 length: 17 residues. This CDR3 is CASSLGLAGGAPGELFF. CDR3 sequence (DNA): TGTGCCAGCAGCTTAGGACTAGCGGGAGGCGCCCCCGGGGAGCTGTTTTTT. The whole variable domain, filled in from reference TRBV7-8 and TRBJ2-2, reads GAGVSQSPRYKVAKRGQDVALRCDPISGHVSLFWYQQALGQGPEFLTYFQNEAQLDKSGLPSDRFFAERPEGSVSTLKIQRTQQEDSAVYLCASSLGLAGGAPGELFFGEGSRLTVL.

This clonotype was recorded at least ten times. The rearrangement uses TRBV19 and TRBJ1-4; D is ambiguous. V lost 6 bases and J 10 bases, leaving 15 bases between the germline ends. From germline, CDR1 is LNHDA and CDR2 SQIVND (reference sequence). The CDR3 is made up of 13 amino acids. The CDR3, as DNA: TGTGCCAGTAGCCTCTGGGCTGAAGGAAAACTGTTTTTT. This translates into CASSLWAEGKLFF. Complete variable domain (other parts from reference TRBV19 and TRBJ1-4): DGGITQSPKYLFRKEGQNVTLSCEQNLNHDAMYWYRQDPGQGLRLIYYSQIVNDFQKGDIAEGYSVSREKKESFPLTVTSAQKNPTAFYLCASSLWAEGKLFFGSGTQLSVL.

The genes are TRBV6-1 and TRBJ2-2; TRBD1 might be the D (5 bases). Germline CDR1 is MNHNS and CDR2 is SASEGT. Trimming cost V 8 bases and J 4 bases, with 8 bases left between them. This CDR3 is 12 amino acids long. CDR3 coding DNA: TGTGCCAGCGACAGAATCACCGGGGAGCTGTTTTTT. This encodes CASDRITGELFF.

This rearrangement joins TRBV28 to TRBJ1-1; D is ambiguous. In germline, CDR1 is MDHEN, CDR2 SYDVKM. V was shortened by 1 base and J by 0 bases, with 6 bases between the two germline ends. This CDR3 comprises 14 residues. The CDR3 DNA reads TGTGCCAGCAGTTTATTTTCCATGAACACTGAAGCTTTCTTT. Protein: CASSLFSMNTEAFF.

This clonotype was seen more than once but under ten times. This chain links TRBV20-1 with TRBJ2-7, with 8 bases fitting TRBD2. V lost 5 bases, J lost 6 bases, and 18 bases stayed unmatched. In germline, CDR1 is DFQATT, CDR2 SNEGSKA (reference sequence). CDR3 length equals 16 residues. CDR3 loop: CSAGGFTSGAFGEQYF. The DNA for the CDR3 is TGCAGTGCTGGCGGATTTACTAGCGGTGCTTTTGGCGAGCAGTACTTC.

This clonotype has only a few counts. The rearrangement joins TRBV29-1 to TRBJ2-7; D remains unclear. Germline V lookup: CDR1 SQVTM, CDR2 ANQGSEA. With 4 bases removed from V and 2 bases from J, the gap between germline ends came to 12 bases. The CDR3 has 13 residues. CDR3 nucleotide sequence: TGCAGCGTTGCTAGGCAGGAGCCCTACGAGCAGTACTTC. It yields the protein CSVARQEPYEQYF.

This clonotype was seen more than once but under ten times. The chain uses TRBV3-1 and TRBJ2-4, with TRBD2 identical over 9 bases. The CDR3 loop spans 18 amino acids. Germline CDR1 LGHDT, CDR2 YNNKEL (reference sequence). The V segment lost 2 bases and the J segment 0 bases; nucleotides outside the gene matches: 8. The CDR3 coding sequence is TGTGCCAGCAGCCAAAGGCGGGAGGGAGGAGTAGCCAAAAACATTCAGTACTTC. It translates to CASSQRREGGVAKNIQYF.

In this sample, this clonotype turned up many times. V is TRBV12-5 and J is TRBJ2-7; D not resolved. V lost 2 bases to trimming and J lost 7 bases, with 12 bases between them. Germline CDR1 is LGHNT and CDR2 is FRNRAP. The CDR3 extends over 13 amino acids. The CDR3 DNA sequence: TGTGCTAGTGGTTTGAACCCGTCGACTGAGCAGTACTTC. Translated, it gives CASGLNPSTEQYF. Full variable domain (remainder filled in from reference TRBV12-5 and TRBJ2-7): DARVTQTPRHKVTEMGQEVTMRCQPILGHNTVFWYRQTMMQGLELLAYFRNRAPLDDSGMPKDRFSAEMPDATLATLKIQPSEPRDSAVYFCASGLNPSTEQYFGPGTRLTVT.

This clonotype was observed at least ten times. The DNA of the CDR3 is TGCAGTGCTGGGGAGCTGAAAGGGATGTATAGCAATCAGCCCCAGCATTTT. It specifies CSAGELKGMYSNQPQHF. The chain couples TRBV20-1 to TRBJ1-5; D unclear. Trimming took off 5 bases at V and 0 bases at J, with 20 bases between the two ends. There are 17 residues in the CDR3. Germline assignment: CDR1 DFQATT and CDR2 SNEGSKA (reference sequence).

The table lists this clonotype with many counts. J is TRBJ2-3 and V is TRBV4-2; no clear D. CDR3 length: 16 residues. Trimming cost V 3 bases and J 1 base, with 14 bases left between them. Germline V gives CDR1 LGHNA, CDR2 YNFKEQ. The CDR3 DNA follows: TGTGCCAGCAGCCATGTACCTACATCGGGCACAGATACGCAGTATTTT. Its translation is CASSHVPTSGTDTQYF.

The J gene is TRBJ2-3, the V gene TRBV7-2; no reliable D call. Germline-derived CDR1 and CDR2 are SGHTA and FQGNSA. The CDR3 has 15 amino acids. V lost 5 bases, J lost 2 bases, and 14 bases lay in between. The CDR3 bases are TGTGCCAGCAGCCGACGTGACATAAACACAGATACGCAGTATTTT. Protein: CASSRRDINTDTQYF.

This clonotype was found many times. The rearrangement links TRBV12-3 or TRBV12-4 to TRBJ2-7, with D perhaps TRBD1 or TRBD2 (5 bases each). The CDR3 contains 13 residues. V lost 3 bases to trimming and J lost 5 bases, with 11 bases between them. CDR3 bases: TGTGCCAGCAGTTTGAAGAGGGACCACGAGCAGTACTTC. Translating gives CASSLKRDHEQYF.

The chain links TRBV30 to TRBJ2-6; TRBD1 matches 8 bases. Germline assignment: CDR1 GTSNPN and CDR2 SVGIG (reference sequence). The CDR3 is 15 residues long. Trimming at V came to 8 bases and at J to 3 bases, leaving 9 bases not matched to a gene. CDR3 sequence reads: CAGAGGAVGANVLTF. The CDR3 DNA reads TGTGCCGGAGCAGGGGGCGCGGTTGGGGCCAACGTCCTGACTTTC.

This clonotype was picked up a small number of times. In DNA, the CDR3 is TGTGCCAGCAGCCGACAGGGAACTCAGCCCCAGCATTTT. Protein: CASSRQGTQPQHF. This sequence joins TRBV6-2 or TRBV6-3 and TRBJ1-5; 7 bases fit TRBD1. The CDR3 contains 13 residues. Germline trimming cut 6 bases from V and 6 bases from J; bases unmatched to any gene: 5. Germline V gene lookup returns CDR1 MNHEY and CDR2 SVGEGT.